This T cell receptor (beta chain) was obtained from a study of T cells after yellow fever vaccination. TCRdb re-called the 5' RACE reads with MiXCR, one entry per CDR3 protein. The sample yields 15,000 or so distinct CDR3 sequences, just over 4% seen once. This CDR3 contains 13 residues. Germline lookup yields CDR1 DFQATT and CDR2 SNEGSKA (reference sequence). V lost 3 bases and J lost 2, with 11 bases in between. This clonotype was seen at least ten times. This chain joins TRBV20-1 and TRBJ2-7; a possible D gene is TRBD1 (6 bases). The sample here was PBMCs, either bulk or a sorted T-cell subset (CD4+, CD8+, memory, or dextramer-sorted; not recorded which), taken 15 days after the yellow fever booster vaccination. The sequence was obtained from a man between 25 and 39 years old who received the YFV17D yellow fever vaccine. The CDR3 DNA reads as TGCAGTGCTAGGGGGACACACACCTACGAGCAGTACTTC. Translation: CSARGTHTYEQYF.